This T cell receptor (beta chain) comes out of a study of T-cell memory formation after mild COVID-19. Whole-study results and caveats: Cross-reactive memory seemingly joined, as some responding clones were found in pre-infection memory. Clones that shrank (day 15 to 85) were balanced CD4/CD8, whereas later expanders leaned CD4+.

On this clonotype: The antigen is not known.

CDR1 and CDR2 (germline): KGHDR, SFDVKD. The CDR3 has 15 amino acids. V lost 7 bases to trimming and J lost 9 bases; unmatched junction nucleotides: 11. One entry per CDR3 protein results from TCRdb running MiXCR on the 5' RACE reads. The data hold hundreds of thousands of distinct CDR3 sequences, with 15% to 17% observed a single time. This clonotype was obtained from an adult woman who had mild COVID-19 (a few samples of this study predate the infection). Cell type and time point are not known. The sample consisted of PBMCs or a T cell subset sorted from them (not recorded which). The chain is built from TRBV24-1 and TRBJ1-5, with 10 bases aligning to TRBD1. CDR3 DNA: TGTGCCACCAGCTCCGGGACAGGGGCTTCGGGGCCCCAGCATTTT. This codes for CATSSGTGASGPQHF.